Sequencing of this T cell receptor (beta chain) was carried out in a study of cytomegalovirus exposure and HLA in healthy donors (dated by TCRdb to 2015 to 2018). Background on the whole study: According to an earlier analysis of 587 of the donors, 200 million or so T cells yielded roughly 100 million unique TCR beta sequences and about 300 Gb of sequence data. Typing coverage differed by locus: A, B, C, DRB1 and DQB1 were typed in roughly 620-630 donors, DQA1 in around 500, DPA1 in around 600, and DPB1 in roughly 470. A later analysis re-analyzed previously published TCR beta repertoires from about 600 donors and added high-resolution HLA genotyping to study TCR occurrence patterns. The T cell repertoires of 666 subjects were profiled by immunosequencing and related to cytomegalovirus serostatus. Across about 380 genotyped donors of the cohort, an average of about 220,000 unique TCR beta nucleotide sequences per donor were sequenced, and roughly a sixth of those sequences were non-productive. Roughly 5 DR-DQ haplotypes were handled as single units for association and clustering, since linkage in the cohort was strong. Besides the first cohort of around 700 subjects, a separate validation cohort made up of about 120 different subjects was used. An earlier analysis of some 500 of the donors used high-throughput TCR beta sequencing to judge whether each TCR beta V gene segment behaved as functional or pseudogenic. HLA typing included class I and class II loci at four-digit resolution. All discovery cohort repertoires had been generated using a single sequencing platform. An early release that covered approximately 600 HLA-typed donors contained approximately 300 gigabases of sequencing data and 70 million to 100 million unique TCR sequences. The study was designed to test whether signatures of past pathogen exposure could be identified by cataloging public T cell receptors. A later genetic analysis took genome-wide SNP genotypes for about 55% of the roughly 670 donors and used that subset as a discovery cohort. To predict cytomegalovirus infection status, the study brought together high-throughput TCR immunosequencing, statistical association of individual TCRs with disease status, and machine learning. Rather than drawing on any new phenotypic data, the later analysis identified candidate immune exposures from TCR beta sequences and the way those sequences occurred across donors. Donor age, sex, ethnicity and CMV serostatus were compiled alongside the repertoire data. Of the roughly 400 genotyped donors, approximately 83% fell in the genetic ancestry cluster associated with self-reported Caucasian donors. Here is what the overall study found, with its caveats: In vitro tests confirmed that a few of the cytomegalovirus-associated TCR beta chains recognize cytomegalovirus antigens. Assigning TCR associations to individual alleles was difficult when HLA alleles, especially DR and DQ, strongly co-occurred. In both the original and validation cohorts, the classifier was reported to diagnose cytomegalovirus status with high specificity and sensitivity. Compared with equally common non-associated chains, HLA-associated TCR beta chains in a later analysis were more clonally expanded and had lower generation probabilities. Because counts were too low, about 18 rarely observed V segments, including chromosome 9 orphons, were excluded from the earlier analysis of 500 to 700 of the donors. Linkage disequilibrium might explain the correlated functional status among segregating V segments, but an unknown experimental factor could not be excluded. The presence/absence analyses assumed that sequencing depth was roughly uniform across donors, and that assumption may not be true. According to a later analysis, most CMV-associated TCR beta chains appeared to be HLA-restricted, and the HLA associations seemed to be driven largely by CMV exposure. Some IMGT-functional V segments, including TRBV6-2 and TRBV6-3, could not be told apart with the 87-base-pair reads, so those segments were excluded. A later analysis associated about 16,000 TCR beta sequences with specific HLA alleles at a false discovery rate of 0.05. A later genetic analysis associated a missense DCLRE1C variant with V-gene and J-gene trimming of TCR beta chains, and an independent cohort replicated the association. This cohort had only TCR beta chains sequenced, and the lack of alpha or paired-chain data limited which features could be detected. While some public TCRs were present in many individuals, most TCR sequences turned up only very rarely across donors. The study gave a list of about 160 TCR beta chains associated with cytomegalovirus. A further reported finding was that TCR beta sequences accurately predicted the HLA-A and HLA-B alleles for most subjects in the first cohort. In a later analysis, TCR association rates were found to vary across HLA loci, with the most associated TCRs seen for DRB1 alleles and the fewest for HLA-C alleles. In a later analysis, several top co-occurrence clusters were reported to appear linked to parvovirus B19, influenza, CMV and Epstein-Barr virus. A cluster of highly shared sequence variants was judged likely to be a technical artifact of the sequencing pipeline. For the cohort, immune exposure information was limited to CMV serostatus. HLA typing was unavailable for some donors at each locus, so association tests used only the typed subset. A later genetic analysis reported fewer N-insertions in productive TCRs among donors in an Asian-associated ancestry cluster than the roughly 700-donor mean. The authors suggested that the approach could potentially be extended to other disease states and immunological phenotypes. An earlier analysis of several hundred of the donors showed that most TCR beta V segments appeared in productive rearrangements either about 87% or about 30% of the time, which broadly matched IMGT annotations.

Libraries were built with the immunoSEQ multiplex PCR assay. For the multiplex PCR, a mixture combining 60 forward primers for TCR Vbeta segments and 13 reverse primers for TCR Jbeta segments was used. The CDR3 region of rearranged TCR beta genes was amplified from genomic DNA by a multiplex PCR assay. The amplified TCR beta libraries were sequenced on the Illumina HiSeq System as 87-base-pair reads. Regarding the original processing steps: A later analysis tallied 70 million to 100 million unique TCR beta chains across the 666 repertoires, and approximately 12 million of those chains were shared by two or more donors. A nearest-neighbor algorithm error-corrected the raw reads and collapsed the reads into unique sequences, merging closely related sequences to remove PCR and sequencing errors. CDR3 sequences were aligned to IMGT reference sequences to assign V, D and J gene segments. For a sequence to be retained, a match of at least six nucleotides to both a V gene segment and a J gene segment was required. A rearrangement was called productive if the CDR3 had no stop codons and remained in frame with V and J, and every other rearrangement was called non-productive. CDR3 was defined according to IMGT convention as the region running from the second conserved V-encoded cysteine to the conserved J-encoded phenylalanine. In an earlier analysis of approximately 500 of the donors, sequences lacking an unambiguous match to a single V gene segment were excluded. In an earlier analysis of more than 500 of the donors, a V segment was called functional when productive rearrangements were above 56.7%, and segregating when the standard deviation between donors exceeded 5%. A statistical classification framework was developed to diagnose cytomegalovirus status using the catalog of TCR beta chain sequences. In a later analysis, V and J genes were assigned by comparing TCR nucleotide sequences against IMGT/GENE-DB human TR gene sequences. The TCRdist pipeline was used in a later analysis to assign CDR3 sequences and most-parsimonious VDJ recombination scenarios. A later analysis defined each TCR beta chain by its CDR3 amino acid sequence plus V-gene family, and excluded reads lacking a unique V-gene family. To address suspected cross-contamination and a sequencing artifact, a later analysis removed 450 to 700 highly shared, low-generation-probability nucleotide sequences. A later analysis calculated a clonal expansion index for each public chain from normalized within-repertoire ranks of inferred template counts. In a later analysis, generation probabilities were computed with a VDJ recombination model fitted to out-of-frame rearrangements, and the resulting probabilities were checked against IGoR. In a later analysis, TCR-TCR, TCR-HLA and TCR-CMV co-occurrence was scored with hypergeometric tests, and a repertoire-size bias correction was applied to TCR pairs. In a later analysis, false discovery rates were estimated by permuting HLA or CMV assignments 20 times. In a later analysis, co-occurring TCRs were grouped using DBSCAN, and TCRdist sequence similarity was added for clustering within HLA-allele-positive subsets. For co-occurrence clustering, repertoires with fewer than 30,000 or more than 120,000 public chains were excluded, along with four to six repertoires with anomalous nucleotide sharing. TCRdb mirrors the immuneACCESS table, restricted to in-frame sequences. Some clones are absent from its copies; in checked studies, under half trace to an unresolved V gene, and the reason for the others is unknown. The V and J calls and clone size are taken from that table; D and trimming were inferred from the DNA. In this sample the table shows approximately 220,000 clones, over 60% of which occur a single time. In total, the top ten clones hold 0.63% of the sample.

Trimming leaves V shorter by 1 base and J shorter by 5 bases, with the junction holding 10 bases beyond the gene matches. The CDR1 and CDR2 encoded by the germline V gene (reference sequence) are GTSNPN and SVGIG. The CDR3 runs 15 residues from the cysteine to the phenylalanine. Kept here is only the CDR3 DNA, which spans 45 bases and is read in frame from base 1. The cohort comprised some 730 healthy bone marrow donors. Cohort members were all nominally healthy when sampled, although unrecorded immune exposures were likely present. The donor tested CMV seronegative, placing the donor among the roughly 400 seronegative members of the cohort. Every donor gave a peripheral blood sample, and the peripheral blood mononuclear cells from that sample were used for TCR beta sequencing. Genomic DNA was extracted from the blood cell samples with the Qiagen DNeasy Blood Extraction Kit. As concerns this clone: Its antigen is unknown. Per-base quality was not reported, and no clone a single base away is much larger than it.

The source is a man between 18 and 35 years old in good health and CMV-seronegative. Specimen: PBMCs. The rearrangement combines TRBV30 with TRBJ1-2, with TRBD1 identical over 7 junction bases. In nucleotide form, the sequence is TGTGCCTGGAGTGATGGGGGACAGAATCCATATGGCTACACCTTC. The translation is CAWSDGGQNPYGYTF.